A single sample is the source of the 18 T cell receptor beta chains below, sequenced in a study of early stage breast cancer tumors. The protocol was immunoSEQ multiplex PCR, while the TCRdb copy is restricted to in-frame clones and leaves out a portion. The sample holds 20,000 to 25,000 clones, about 76% seen once. The specimen sequenced was blood. These receptors all stem from a person aged 55 to 69 with breast cancer.

With regard to this clone: In the same sample, other DNA sequences code for this CDR3. The chain couples TRBV2 to TRBJ2-7; D call uncertain. V was cut by 1 base and J by 0 bases, with 10 bases left in between. CDR1 and CDR2 from the germline V gene are SNHLY and FYNNEI. The CDR3 sequence is 15 residues long. The CDR3 reads CASSEGRESSYEQYF. The CDR3 DNA sequence: TGTGCCAGCAGTGAAGGGCGAGAGAGCTCCTACGAGCAGTACTTC.

The chain employs TRBV28 and TRBJ1-3; D ambiguous. V lost 5 bases to trimming and J lost 0 bases, with 5 bases between them. CDR1 is MDHEN, CDR2 SYDVKM, per germline. This CDR3 is 13 amino acids long. The CDR3 DNA follows: TGTGCCAGCAGTGTGGGCTCTGGAAACACCATATATTTT. It encodes CASSVGSGNTIYF.

In its sample, this clone was seen a few times. The chain is built from TRBV30 and TRBJ1-2; no definite D call. Trimming removed 0 bases from V and 0 bases from J, with 11 bases in between. The CDR3 loop spans 15 amino acids. From germline, CDR1 is GTSNPN and CDR2 SVGIG (reference sequence). CDR3 loop: CAWSVLGGSNYGYTF. CDR3 DNA sequence: TGTGCCTGGAGTGTACTGGGAGGGTCTAACTATGGCTACACCTTC.

This chain joins TRBV6-5 and TRBJ2-2, with D tentatively TRBD2 (6 bases). From germline, CDR1 is MNHEY and CDR2 SVGAGI. V lost 5 bases and J 4 bases, leaving 14 bases between the germline ends. This CDR3 has 15 amino acids. The CDR3 region has the DNA TGTGCCAGCAGTCGGGCGCCGGAGGGCACCGGGGAGCTGTTTTTT. Protein product: CASSRAPEGTGELFF.

The gene calls are TRBV5-4 and TRBJ1-2; a possible D gene is TRBD1 (6 bases). V lost 0 bases and J 4 bases, leaving 16 bases between the germline ends. There are 16 residues in the CDR3. Looked up from germline, CDR1 is SGHNT and CDR2 is YYREEE (reference sequence). CDR3 nucleotide sequence: TGTGCCAGCAGCTTGGGCGGGGGCAAATCTAGCTATGGCTACACCTTC. Translated, it gives CASSLGGGKSSYGYTF.

The CDR3 region is CASSRTEETQYF. CDR3 in DNA: TGTGCCAGCAGCCGGACAGAAGAGACCCAGTACTTC. The chain recombines TRBV7-9 with TRBJ2-5, with a possible D match to TRBD1 (6 bases). The CDR3 spans 12 residues. Between the trimmed V and J ends, which lost 5 bases and 3 bases, there was a span of 7 bases. Germline CDR1 and CDR2: SEHNR and FQNEAQ (reference sequence).

V and J are TRBV29-1 and TRBJ1-1, with D perhaps TRBD1 (5 bases). CDR1 and CDR2 (germline): SQVTM, ANQGSEA. V dropped 4 bases and J dropped 5 bases, with 11 bases sitting between them. This CDR3 is built from 12 residues. CDR3 bases: TGCAGCGTTGTAACAGGTGGAACTGAAGCTTTCTTT. This codes for CSVVTGGTEAFF.

The chain has TRBV6-5 and TRBJ2-7; D is unclear. The CDR3 extends over 11 amino acids. CDR1 and CDR2 from the germline V gene are MNHEY and SVGAGI. V lost 0 bases, J lost 9 bases, and 6 bases lay in between. The CDR3 nucleotides are TGTGCCAGCAGTTACTCTGCTGTGCAGTACTTC. This codes for CASSYSAVQYF.

The chain is built from TRBV5-1 and TRBJ2-7; 8 bases agree with TRBD1. V trimming: 4 bases; J trimming: 6 bases; junction bases outside the gene matches: 9. Germline V gives CDR1 SGHRS, CDR2 YFSETQ. CDR3 length: 14 amino acids. In nucleotides, the CDR3 is TGCGCCAGCAGCCTACGACAGGGGTCTGGCGAGCAGTACTTC. Protein: CASSLRQGSGEQYF.

CDR3 residues: CASSGGGFGTEAFF. Written as DNA, the CDR3 is TGTGCCAGCAGCGGGGGGGGTTTTGGGACTGAAGCTTTCTTT. The gene calls are TRBV9 and TRBJ1-1; weak D call: TRBD1 (5 bases). CDR3 length: 14 amino acids. The germline V gene encodes CDR1 SGDLS and CDR2 YYNGEE. Trimming stripped 3 bases from V and 5 bases from J, with 14 bases between.

V gene TRBV13 combines with J gene TRBJ2-2, with 7 positions matching TRBD1. The CDR3 contains 15 residues. The V gene end was trimmed by 6 bases and the J gene end by 4 bases; junction bases not matched to a gene: 8. Germline V gene sequence: CDR1 PRHDT, CDR2 FYEKMQ (reference sequence). The DNA for the CDR3 is TGTGCCAGCAGTCCCCCGACAGGGACCACCGGGGAGCTGTTTTTT. The encoded protein is CASSPPTGTTGELFF.

This clone was counted between two and nine times. The chain recombines TRBV7-2 with TRBJ2-1, with 9 bases lining up with TRBD2. The V and J ends lost 7 bases and 1 base, in that order; junction bases with no gene match: 2. CDR1 SGHTA and CDR2 FQGNSA come from the germline V gene. This CDR3 spans 14 amino acids. The CDR3 bases are TGTGCCAGCAAGGCGGGGGGGTCCTACAATGAGCAGTTCTTC. This encodes CASKAGGSYNEQFF.

The rearrangement uses TRBV9 and TRBJ2-5; D is possibly TRBD1 (6 bases). The germline V and J ends were trimmed by 0 bases and 4 bases, with 10 bases remaining between them. Germline V gene lookup returns CDR1 SGDLS and CDR2 YYNGEE. CDR3 length equals 14 residues. As DNA, the CDR3 is TGTGCCAGCAGCGTAGAAGTAGGGGGAGAGACCCAGTACTTC. Translating gives CASSVEVGGETQYF.

The V call is TRBV5-6, the J call TRBJ1-4, with 8 bases aligning to TRBD1. The CDR3 has 14 amino acids. V was pared by 4 bases and J by 9 bases, with 8 bases of the junction left unmatched. The germline CDR1 and CDR2 sequences are SGHDT and YYEEEE. The chain's CDR3 is CASSLGQGAQKLFF. The CDR3, as DNA: TGTGCCAGCAGCCTAGGACAGGGCGCGCAAAAACTGTTTTTT. Combining the CDR3 with reference TRBV5-6 and TRBJ1-4 gives the whole variable domain DAGVTQSPTHLIKTRGQQVTLRCSPKSGHDTVSWYQQALGQGPQFIFQYYEEEERQRGNFPDRFSGHQFPNYSSELNVNALLLGDSALYLCASSLGQGAQKLFFGSGTQLSVL.

J is TRBJ2-1 and V is TRBV27, with unresolved D. This CDR3 is 14 amino acids long. The germline gives CDR1 MNHEY, CDR2 SMNVEV (reference sequence). V was pared by 3 bases and J by 0 bases, with 6 bases between. CDR3 sequence: CASSFTRSYNEQFF. CDR3 DNA sequence: TGTGCCAGCAGTTTTACGCGCTCCTACAATGAGCAGTTCTTC.

The chain combines TRBV6-1 with TRBJ1-3; D is ambiguous. Trimming left V 2 bases short and J 0 bases short, with 8 bases between. This CDR3 region has 15 residues. Germline loops: CDR1 MNHNS, CDR2 SASEGT. The CDR3: CASSELPSSGNTIYF. The CDR3 nucleotides read TGTGCCAGCAGTGAACTGCCCTCCTCTGGAAACACCATATATTTT.

J is TRBJ2-1 and V is TRBV11-1; weak D call: TRBD1 (6 bases). This CDR3 is 15 amino acids long. Germline-derived CDR1 and CDR2 are SGHAT and FQDESV (reference sequence). Trimming shortened V by 3 bases and J by 5 bases, and 14 bases separated the two germline ends. The CDR3 loop reads CASSLPGTIHNEQFF. CDR3 DNA sequence: TGTGCCAGCAGCTTGCCCGGGACAATACACAATGAGCAGTTCTTC. The full variable domain, its missing parts supplied by reference TRBV11-1 and TRBJ2-1, is EAEVAQSPRYKITEKSQAVAFWCDPISGHATLYWYRQILGQGPELLVQFQDESVVDDSQLPKDRFSAERLKGVDSTLKIQPAELGDSAMYLCASSLPGTIHNEQFFGPGTRLTVL.

CDR3 DNA sequence: TGTGCCAGCAGGTTGGGACAGGGCTATGAGCAGTTCTTC. Translation gives CASRLGQGYEQFF. This chain connects TRBV11-1 to TRBJ2-1; 9 nucleotides agree with TRBD1. Germline V gene lookup returns CDR1 SGHAT and CDR2 FQDESV (reference sequence). The CDR3 runs to 13 residues. Trimming removed 6 bases from V and 8 bases from J; junction bases left unmatched: 5.